Presented here are 18 T cell receptor beta chains from one specimen sequenced in a study of cytomegalovirus exposure and HLA in healthy donors. Clones were sequenced by immunoSEQ multiplex PCR, and TCRdb holds only the in-frame ones, with some missing. The sample comprises about 98,000 clones, approximately 84% of which are singletons, and around 6% rests with the top ten. Sequenced sample: PBMCs. The receptors stem from a man between 18 and 35 years old in good health and CMV-seropositive.

The rearrangement joins TRBV10-2 to TRBJ2-2; 8 positions match TRBD2. From germline, CDR1 is WSHSY and CDR2 SAAADI. J gave up 2 bases and V 2 bases, and 4 bases lay outside the gene matches. This CDR3 comprises 16 residues. The DNA of the CDR3 is TGCGCCAGCAGTGAGGCTCTAGCGGGTAACACCGGGGAGCTGTTTTTT. It yields the protein CASSEALAGNTGELFF.

This clone was seen a few times. The rearrangement links TRBV4-1 to TRBJ2-1; TRBD2 aligns across 8 bases. The V segment lost 4 bases and the J segment 5 bases; nucleotides outside the gene matches: 13. The CDR3 contains 17 residues. Germline V lookup: CDR1 MGHRA, CDR2 YSYEKL. CDR3 in amino acids: CASSRRGPIGGDNEQFF. The CDR3 region has the DNA TGCGCCAGCAGCCGCCGGGGCCCTATCGGGGGGGACAATGAGCAGTTCTTC.

CDR3 region: CASQGLASSYEQYF. The CDR3 nucleotides read TGTGCCAGCCAGGGACTGGCAAGCTCCTACGAGCAGTACTTC. J is TRBJ2-7 and V is TRBV6-5, with D possibly matching TRBD2 (6 bases). This CDR3 is built from 14 residues. V gave up 8 bases and J gave up 0 bases, with 14 bases separating them. From germline, CDR1 is MNHEY and CDR2 SVGAGI.

The J gene is TRBJ1-1, the V gene TRBV28, with 8 bases aligning to TRBD1. V lost 3 bases to trimming and J lost 1 base; unmatched junction nucleotides: 4. From germline, CDR1 is MDHEN and CDR2 SYDVKM. This CDR3 contains 15 residues. Here the CDR3 reads CASSFLDRENTEAFF. The CDR3 DNA reads as TGTGCCAGCAGTTTCCTGGACAGGGAGAACACTGAAGCTTTCTTT.

A single count supports this clone. The chain is built from TRBV5-1 and TRBJ2-3; the match to TRBD1 covers 8 bases. CDR1 is SGHRS and CDR2 is YFSETQ in the germline V gene. Germline trimming cut 0 bases from V and 6 bases from J; bases unmatched to any gene: 6. This CDR3 contains 15 residues. Here the CDR3 reads CASSLETGERDTQYF. CDR3 bases: TGCGCCAGCAGCTTGGAGACAGGGGAAAGGGATACGCAGTATTTT.

The rearrangement joins TRBV7-9 to TRBJ2-7; 8 bases line up with TRBD1. After removal of 2 bases from V and 5 bases from J, the junction contained 14 bases not matched to a gene. The CDR3 is 17 residues long. Germline lookup yields CDR1 SEHNR and CDR2 FQNEAQ (reference sequence). The CDR3 sequence is CASSLYEASGGFHEQYF. CDR3 coding DNA: TGTGCCAGCAGCTTATACGAAGCCTCAGGGGGCTTCCACGAGCAGTACTTC.

The chain uses TRBV7-7 and TRBJ2-2; 11 bases are shared with TRBD2. This CDR3 is 17 amino acids long. Trimming took 5 bases from V and 6 from J; bases not matched to a gene: 11. Germline V CDR1 and CDR2: SSHAT, FNYEAQ (reference sequence). The CDR3 reads CASSRGTSGSLSGELFF. The CDR3 DNA reads TGTGCCAGCAGCCGCGGGACTAGCGGAAGCCTGTCCGGGGAGCTGTTTTTT.

This clone has just a few counts. The J gene is TRBJ2-2, the V gene TRBV6-5; the D gene is possibly TRBD1 (5 bases). Trimming removed 4 bases from V and 0 bases from J, with 9 bases in between. The germline gives CDR1 MNHEY, CDR2 SVGAGI. This CDR3 spans 15 amino acids. As DNA, the CDR3 is TGTGCCAGCAGTTCGACAGAAACGAACACCGGGGAGCTGTTTTTT. It specifies CASSSTETNTGELFF.

CDR3 region: CASSKPGPAYEQYF. CDR3 nucleotide sequence: TGTGCCAGCAGCAAACCAGGGCCAGCCTACGAGCAGTACTTC. The chain combines TRBV6-5 with TRBJ2-7, with TRBD1 as a possible D gene (5 bases). The V end was cut by 6 bases, the J end by 2 bases, with 14 bases between. The CDR3 sequence is 14 residues long. The germline V gene has CDR1 MNHEY and CDR2 SVGAGI.

This chain uses TRBV6-6 with TRBJ2-7, with a tentative D call TRBD1 (5 bases). V was trimmed by 3 bases and J by 6 bases, leaving 15 bases between them. Germline-derived CDR1 and CDR2 are MNHNY and SVGAGI (reference sequence). The CDR3 has 14 amino acids. The CDR3 nucleotides are TGTGCCAGCAGTTATGTTGGCAGGGTGGGCGAGCAGTACTTC. Translating gives CASSYVGRVGEQYF.

This chain connects TRBV7-2 to TRBJ2-6; D is undetermined. The CDR3 runs to 14 residues. The V gene lost 5 bases and the J gene lost 4 bases, with 9 bases spanning the gap. Germline lookup yields CDR1 SGHTA and CDR2 FQGNSA. The DNA for the CDR3 is TGTGCCAGCAGCCTCGACACAGGGGCCAACGTCCTGACTTTC. The encoded protein is CASSLDTGANVLTF.

This chain joins TRBV11-2 and TRBJ2-7; D not resolved. Germline V gene lookup returns CDR1 SGHAT and CDR2 FQNNGV. The CDR3 contains 14 residues. Trimming left V 0 bases short and J 5 bases short, with 11 bases between. The CDR3 DNA is TGTGCCAGCAGCTTAGATGTTAGCCCCCACGAGCAGTACTTC. As protein: CASSLDVSPHEQYF.

This chain links TRBV29-1 with TRBJ2-1; 7 bases align to TRBD1. Germline CDR1 is SQVTM and CDR2 is ANQGSEA. The CDR3 runs to 13 residues. V lost 7 bases to trimming and J lost 5 bases; unmatched junction nucleotides: 8. The CDR3, as DNA: TGCAGCGCGACAGGGATACAACACAATGAGCAGTTCTTC. Its translation: CSATGIQHNEQFF.

The V call is TRBV27, the J call TRBJ2-1; 7 bases fit TRBD1. CDR1 is MNHEY and CDR2 is SMNVEV in the germline V gene (reference sequence). The CDR3 contains 13 residues. J was trimmed by 6 bases and V by 1 base; bases with no gene match: 0. The CDR3 DNA sequence: TGTGCCAGCAGTTTATGGACAGGCAATGAGCAGTTCTTC. It codes for CASSLWTGNEQFF.

This clone has only one observation. The genes are TRBV2 and TRBJ2-5; the D is unclear. CDR3 length equals 13 residues. Trimming removed 4 bases at V and 2 bases at J, with 8 bases between. The germline V gene has CDR1 SNHLY and CDR2 FYNNEI. The CDR3 DNA sequence: TGTGCCAGCAGTGGACAAATTCAAGAGACCCAGTACTTC. Translation gives CASSGQIQETQYF.

The gene calls are TRBV19 and TRBJ2-7, with 7 nucleotides matching TRBD1. The CDR3 length is 15 residues. Germline V gene data show CDR1 as LNHDA and CDR2 as SQIVND (reference sequence). Unmatched junction bases numbered 11, after V lost 5 bases and J lost 4 bases. The CDR3 nucleotides are TGTGCCAGTAGTCCGCGACAGGGTTCCGCTTACGAGCAGTACTTC. This encodes CASSPRQGSAYEQYF. Full variable domain (rest looked up from reference TRBV19 and TRBJ2-7): DGGITQSPKYLFRKEGQNVTLSCEQNLNHDAMYWYRQDPGQGLRLIYYSQIVNDFQKGDIAEGYSVSREKKESFPLTVTSAQKNPTAFYLCASSPRQGSAYEQYFGPGTRLTVT.

The rearrangement uses TRBV27 and TRBJ2-4; 7 bases are shared with TRBD1. CDR3 length equals 17 residues. Germline lookup yields CDR1 MNHEY and CDR2 SMNVEV (reference sequence). After removal of 2 bases from V and 4 bases from J, the junction contained 11 bases not matched to a gene. The CDR3 here is CASSLGFLGDRKNIQYF. The CDR3 DNA follows: TGTGCCAGCAGTTTAGGGTTTTTGGGGGACAGAAAAAACATTCAGTACTTC.

The rearrangement uses TRBV7-3 and TRBJ2-1, with 7 bases fitting TRBD2. The germline gives CDR1 SGHTA, CDR2 FQGTGA. After removal of 4 bases from V and 6 bases from J, the junction contained 3 bases not matched to a gene. The CDR3 totals 13 residues. The CDR3 DNA sequence: TGTGCCAGCAGCTGGGGGGGGGTCAATGAGCAGTTCTTC. It specifies CASSWGGVNEQFF.